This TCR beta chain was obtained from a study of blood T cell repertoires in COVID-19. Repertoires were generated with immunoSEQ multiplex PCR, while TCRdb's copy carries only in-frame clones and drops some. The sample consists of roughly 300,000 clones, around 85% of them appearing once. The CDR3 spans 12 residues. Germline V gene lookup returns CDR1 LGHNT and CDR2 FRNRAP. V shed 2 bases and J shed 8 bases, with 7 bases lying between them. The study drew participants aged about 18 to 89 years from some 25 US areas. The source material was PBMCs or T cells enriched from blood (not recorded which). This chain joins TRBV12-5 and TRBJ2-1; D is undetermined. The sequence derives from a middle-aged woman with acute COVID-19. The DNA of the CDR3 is TGTGCTAGTGGTTTGTTGGCCGATGAGCAGTTCTTC. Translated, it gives CASGLLADEQFF.